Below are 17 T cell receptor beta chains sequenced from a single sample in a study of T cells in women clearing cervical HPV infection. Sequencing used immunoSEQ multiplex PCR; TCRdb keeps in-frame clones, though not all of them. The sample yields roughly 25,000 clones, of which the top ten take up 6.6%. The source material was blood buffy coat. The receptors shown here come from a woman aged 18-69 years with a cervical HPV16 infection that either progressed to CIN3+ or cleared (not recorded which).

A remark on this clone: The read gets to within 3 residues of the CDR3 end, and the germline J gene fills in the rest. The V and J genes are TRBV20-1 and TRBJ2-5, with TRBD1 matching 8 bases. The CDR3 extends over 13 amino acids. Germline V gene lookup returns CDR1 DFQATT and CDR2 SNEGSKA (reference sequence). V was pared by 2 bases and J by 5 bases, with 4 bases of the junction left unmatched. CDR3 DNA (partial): TGCAGTGCTAGACGGACAGGGCACGAGACC. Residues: CSARRTGHET. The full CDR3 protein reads CSARRTGHETQYF.

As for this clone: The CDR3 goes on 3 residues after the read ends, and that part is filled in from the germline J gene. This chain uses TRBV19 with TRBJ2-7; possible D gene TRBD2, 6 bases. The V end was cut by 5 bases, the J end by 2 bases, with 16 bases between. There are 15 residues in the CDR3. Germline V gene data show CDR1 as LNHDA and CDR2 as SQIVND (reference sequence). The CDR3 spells CASSGTAGRAYEQYF. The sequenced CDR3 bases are TGTGCCAGTAGTGGGACGGCGGGGAGAGCCTACGAG.

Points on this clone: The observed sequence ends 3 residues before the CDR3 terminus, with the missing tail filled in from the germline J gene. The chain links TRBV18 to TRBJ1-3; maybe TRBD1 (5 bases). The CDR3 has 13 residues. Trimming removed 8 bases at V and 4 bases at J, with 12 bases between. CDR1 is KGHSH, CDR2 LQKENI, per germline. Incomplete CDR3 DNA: TGTGCCAGCACCGACAGCGAAGGAAACACC. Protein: CASTDSEGNT. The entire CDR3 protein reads CASTDSEGNTIYF.

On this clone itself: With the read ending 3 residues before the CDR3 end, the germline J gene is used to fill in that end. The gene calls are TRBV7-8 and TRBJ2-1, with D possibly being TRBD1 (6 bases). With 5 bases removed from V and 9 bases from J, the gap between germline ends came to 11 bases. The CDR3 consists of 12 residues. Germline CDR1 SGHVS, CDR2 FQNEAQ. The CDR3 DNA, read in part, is TGTGCCAGCAGCCAAACAGGGACTGAG. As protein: CASSQTGTE. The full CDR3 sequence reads CASSQTGTEQFF.

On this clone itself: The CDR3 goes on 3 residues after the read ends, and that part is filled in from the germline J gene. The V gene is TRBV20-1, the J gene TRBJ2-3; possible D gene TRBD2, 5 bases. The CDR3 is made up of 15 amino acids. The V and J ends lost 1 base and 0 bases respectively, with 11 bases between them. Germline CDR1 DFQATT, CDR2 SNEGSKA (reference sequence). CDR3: CSARVPSSSTDTQYF. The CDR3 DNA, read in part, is TGCAGTGCTAGAGTTCCTAGCAGTAGCACAGATACG.

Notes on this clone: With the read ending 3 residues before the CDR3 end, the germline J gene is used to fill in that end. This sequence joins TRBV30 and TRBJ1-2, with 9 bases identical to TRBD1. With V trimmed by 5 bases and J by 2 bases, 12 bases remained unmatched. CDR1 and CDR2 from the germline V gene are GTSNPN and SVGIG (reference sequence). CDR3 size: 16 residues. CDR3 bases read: TGTGCCTGGTGGACTCCCCGGGACAGGGCAAACTATGGC. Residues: CAWWTPRDRANYG. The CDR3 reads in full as CAWWTPRDRANYGYTF. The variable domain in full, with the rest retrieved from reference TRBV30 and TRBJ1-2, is SQTIHQWPATLVQPVGSPLSLECTVEGTSNPNLYWYRQAAGRGLQLLFYSVGIGQISSEVPQNLSASRPQDRQFILSSKKLLLSDSGFYLCAWWTPRDRANYGYTFGSGTRLTVV.

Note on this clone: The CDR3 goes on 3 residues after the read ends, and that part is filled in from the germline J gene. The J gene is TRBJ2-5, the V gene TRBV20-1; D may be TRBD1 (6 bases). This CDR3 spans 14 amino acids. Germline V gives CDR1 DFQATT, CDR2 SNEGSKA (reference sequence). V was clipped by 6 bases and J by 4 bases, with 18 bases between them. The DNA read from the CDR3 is TGCAGTGCAGCCGACTTCAGAGGGGGAGAGACC. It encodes CSAADFRGGET. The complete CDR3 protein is CSAADFRGGETQYF.

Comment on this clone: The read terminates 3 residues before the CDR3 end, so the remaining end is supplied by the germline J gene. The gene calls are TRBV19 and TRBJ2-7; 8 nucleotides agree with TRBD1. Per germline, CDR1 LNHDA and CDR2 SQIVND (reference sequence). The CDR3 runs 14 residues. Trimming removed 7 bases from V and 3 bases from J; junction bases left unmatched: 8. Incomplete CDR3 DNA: TGTGCCAGTATTAAGGGGACAGGTTACTACGAG. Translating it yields CASIKGTGYYE. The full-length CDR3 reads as CASIKGTGYYEQYF.

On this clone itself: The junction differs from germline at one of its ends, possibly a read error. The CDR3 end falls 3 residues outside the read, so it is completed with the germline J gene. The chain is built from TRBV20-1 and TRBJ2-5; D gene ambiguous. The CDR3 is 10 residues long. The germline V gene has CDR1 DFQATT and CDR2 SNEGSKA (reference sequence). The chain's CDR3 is CSGRRETQYF. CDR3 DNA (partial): TGCAGTGGTAGACGGGAGACC.

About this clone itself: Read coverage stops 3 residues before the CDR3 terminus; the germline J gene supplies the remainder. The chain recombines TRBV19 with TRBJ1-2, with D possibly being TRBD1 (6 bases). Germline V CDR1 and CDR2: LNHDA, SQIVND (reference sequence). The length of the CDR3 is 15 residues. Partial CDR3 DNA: TGTGCCAGTAGTACAGGGGCTGTCTTCCCATACGAC. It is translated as CASSTGAVFPYD. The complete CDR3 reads CASSTGAVFPYDYTF.

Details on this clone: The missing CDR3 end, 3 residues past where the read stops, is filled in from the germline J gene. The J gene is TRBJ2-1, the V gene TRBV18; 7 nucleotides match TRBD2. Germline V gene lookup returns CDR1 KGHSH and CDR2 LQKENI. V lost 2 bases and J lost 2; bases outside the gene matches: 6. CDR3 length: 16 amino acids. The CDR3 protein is CASSPDSGLTYNEQFF. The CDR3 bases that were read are TGTGCCAGCTCACCAGACTCGGGACTAACCTACAATGAG.

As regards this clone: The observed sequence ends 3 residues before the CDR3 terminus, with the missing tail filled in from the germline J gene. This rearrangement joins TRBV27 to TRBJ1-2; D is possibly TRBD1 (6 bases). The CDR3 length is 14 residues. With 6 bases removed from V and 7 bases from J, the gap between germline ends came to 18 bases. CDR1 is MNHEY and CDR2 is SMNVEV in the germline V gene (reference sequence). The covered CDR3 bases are TGTGCCAGCAGCCCTGCGGGGGCGCGGGTTGGC. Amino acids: CASSPAGARVG. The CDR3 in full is CASSPAGARVGYTF.

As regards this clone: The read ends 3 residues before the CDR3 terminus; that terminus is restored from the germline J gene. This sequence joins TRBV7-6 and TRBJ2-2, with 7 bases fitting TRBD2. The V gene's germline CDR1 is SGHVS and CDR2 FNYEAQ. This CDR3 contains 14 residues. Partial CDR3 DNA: TGTGCCAGCAGCTTTGGGGGGGGGAATGAAAAG. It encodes CASSFGGGNEK. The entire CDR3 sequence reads CASSFGGGNEKLFF.

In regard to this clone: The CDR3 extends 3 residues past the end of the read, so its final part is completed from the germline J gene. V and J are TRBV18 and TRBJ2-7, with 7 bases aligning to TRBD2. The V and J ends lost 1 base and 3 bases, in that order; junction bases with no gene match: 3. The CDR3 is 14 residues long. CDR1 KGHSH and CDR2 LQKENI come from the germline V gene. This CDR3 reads CASSPQASGYEQYF. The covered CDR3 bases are TGTGCCAGCTCACCACAGGCTAGCGGCTACGAG.

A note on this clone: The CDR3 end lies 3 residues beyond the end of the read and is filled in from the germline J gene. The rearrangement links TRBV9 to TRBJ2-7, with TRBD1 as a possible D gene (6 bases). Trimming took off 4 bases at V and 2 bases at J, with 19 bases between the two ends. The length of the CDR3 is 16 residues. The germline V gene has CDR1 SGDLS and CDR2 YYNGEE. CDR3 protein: CASSLGRTATTYEQYF. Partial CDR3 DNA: TGTGCCAGCAGCTTAGGGCGGACAGCTACCACCTACGAG.

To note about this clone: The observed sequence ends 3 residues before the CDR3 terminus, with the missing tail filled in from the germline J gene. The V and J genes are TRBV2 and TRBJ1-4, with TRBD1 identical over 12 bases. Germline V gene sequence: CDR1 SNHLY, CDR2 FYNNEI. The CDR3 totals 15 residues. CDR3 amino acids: CASRGTGGVNSPLFF. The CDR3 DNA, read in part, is TGTGCCAGCAGAGGGACAGGGGGCGTCAATTCACCA.

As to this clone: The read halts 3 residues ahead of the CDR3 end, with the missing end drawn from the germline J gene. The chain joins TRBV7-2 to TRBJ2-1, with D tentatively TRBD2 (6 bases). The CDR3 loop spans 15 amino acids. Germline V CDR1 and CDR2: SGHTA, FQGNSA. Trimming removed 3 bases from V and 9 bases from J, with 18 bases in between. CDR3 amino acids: CASSFPIAESTEQFF. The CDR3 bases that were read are TGTGCCAGCAGCTTTCCAATAGCGGAGAGTACTGAG.